This T cell receptor (beta chain) appears in the sequencing data of a study of shared clonotypes between healthy human individuals. Terminally differentiated effector memory CD45RA+ cells were excluded from the naive CD8 cells, which were CD45RO-negative and positively selected for CCR7. V was cut by 5 bases and J by 6 bases, with 8 bases left in between. The CDR3 loop spans 11 amino acids. CDR1 is SEHNR, CDR2 FQNEAQ, per germline (reference sequence). Researchers divided each subset's genomic DNA evenly across several immunoSEQ plates. Some clones are missing from TCRdb's copy, which holds only in-frame ones; the method was immunoSEQ multiplex PCR. Among about 2.2 million clones listed, 85% to 95% were seen once.

The clonotype was recovered from a man between 18 and 29 years old in good health. Some clones in this sample may be carry-over from other donors' samples. The specimen sequenced was naive CD8+ T cells from PBMCs. The genes are TRBV7-9 and TRBJ2-7; D is uncertain. As DNA, the CDR3 is TGTGCCAGCAGCCCGACGGGCGAGCAGTACTTC. It yields the protein CASSPTGEQYF. The variable domain in full, with the rest retrieved from reference TRBV7-9 and TRBJ2-7, is DTGVSQNPRHKITKRGQNVTFRCDPISEHNRLYWYRQTLGQGPEFLTYFQNEAQLEKSRLLSDRFSAERPKGSFSTLEIQRTEQGDSAMYLCASSPTGEQYFGPGTRLTVT.